Shown below are 7 T cell receptor beta chains from a single sample sequenced in a study of naive and memory T cell subsets. Ligated cDNA underwent four rounds of PCR with nested alpha and beta constant region primers and SP2. TCRdb independently ran MiXCR on the UMI-ligation and nested PCR reads; one entry per CDR3 protein. The sample gives some 26,000 distinct CDR3 sequences, around 4.9% of which show up once; 7.4% is in the top ten. A UMI-containing oligonucleotide was joined by 3' ligation to the TCR cDNA template. Material: blood. These receptors all come from an adult in good health.

A few counts support this clonotype. The V and J genes are TRBV28 and TRBJ1-5; 11 nucleotides line up with TRBD1. This CDR3 has 15 residues. CDR1 is MDHEN and CDR2 is SYDVKM in the germline V gene. V lost 5 bases and J lost 6; bases outside the gene matches: 6. CDR3 residues: CASSAPGQGVQPQHF. CDR3 nucleotides: TGTGCCAGCAGTGCCCCGGGACAGGGGGTTCAGCCCCAGCATTTT.

This clonotype was detected only a few times. Given a much more abundant clone one base away, this may be a read error. The chain is built from TRBV9 and TRBJ2-1; D gene unclear. Trimming cost V 0 bases and J 6 bases, with 7 bases left between them. The CDR3 is 13 residues long. CDR1 and CDR2 (germline): SGDLS, YYNGEE. This chain's CDR3 is CASSVDSRNEQFF. The DNA of the CDR3 is TGTGCCAGCAGCGTAGACTCTCGCAATGAGCAGTTCTTC. The variable domain in full, with the rest retrieved from reference TRBV9 and TRBJ2-1, is DSGVTQTPKHLITATGQRVTLRCSPRSGDLSVYWYQQSLDQGLQFLIQYYNGEERAKGNILERFSAQQFPDLHSELNLSSLELGDSALYFCASSVDSRNEQFFGPGTRLTVL.

This clonotype was counted at least ten times. As DNA, the CDR3 is TGTGCCAGCAGTGGACAGGCTTTCTATGGCTACACCTTC. It is translated as CASSGQAFYGYTF. The chain employs TRBV12-3 or TRBV12-4 and TRBJ1-2; 7 bases fit TRBD1. The CDR3 is 13 residues long. With 5 bases clipped from V and 4 bases from J, the junction kept 4 bases outside the gene matches.

This clonotype was seen ten or more times. V usage is TRBV7-7 and J usage is TRBJ2-5, with 7 positions matching TRBD2. In germline, CDR1 is SSHAT, CDR2 FNYEAQ (reference sequence). The CDR3 totals 11 residues. The J segment lost 4 bases and the V segment lost 11 bases, leaving 4 bases of the junction unmatched. The CDR3 protein is CALAAGETQYF. The CDR3 nucleotides read TGTGCCCTAGCGGCTGGAGAGACCCAGTACTTC.

This clonotype came up many times. The rearrangement links TRBV19 to TRBJ2-2; 9 positions agree with TRBD1. The trim removed 8 bases at V and 0 bases at J, leaving 7 bases unmatched. This CDR3 is 16 amino acids long. Germline CDR1 LNHDA, CDR2 SQIVND (reference sequence). The CDR3: CASQGQGRTNTGELFF. CDR3 sequence (DNA): TGTGCCAGTCAGGGACAGGGAAGGACGAACACCGGGGAGCTGTTTTTT.

This clonotype was counted many times. V usage is TRBV4-3 and J usage is TRBJ1-1; 7 bases are a match to TRBD1. The CDR3 length is 19 residues. The germline V gene encodes CDR1 LGHNA and CDR2 YSLEER. Trimming at V came to 1 base and at J to 6 bases, leaving 20 bases not matched to a gene. DNA of the CDR3: TGCGCCAGCAGCCAAGTGGGTTATGGATCGACAGGGCGAACGGCTGAAGCTTTCTTT. It is translated as CASSQVGYGSTGRTAEAFF.

This clonotype was detected many times. The chain recombines TRBV28 with TRBJ2-1; D unclear. CDR1 is MDHEN and CDR2 is SYDVKM in the germline V gene. Trimming removed 2 bases from V and 2 bases from J, with 7 bases in between. The CDR3 has 14 residues. The CDR3 DNA is TGTGCCAGCAGTTTAATTAGAACCTACAATGAGCAGTTCTTC. Protein product: CASSLIRTYNEQFF.